This T cell receptor (beta chain) appears in the sequencing data of a study of blood T cell repertoires in COVID-19. Whole-study context: Samples of COVID-19 (acute and convalescent) were obtained from the United States, Italy and Spain. Sample material is recorded as cDNA or gDNA derived from T cells, B-cell-depleted T cells, or PBMCs.

CDR1 and CDR2 from the germline V gene are SGHTA and FQGNSA. V dropped 2 bases and J dropped 5 bases, with 14 bases sitting between them. This CDR3 is built from 15 residues. In the source study's methods: Amplification of reference gene primers provided the estimated nucleated cell counts. Data came from immunoSEQ multiplex PCR; TCRdb stores just in-frame clones and leaves some out. V and J calls and clone size come straight from that table; D and trimming were deduced from the DNA. The top ten hold about 18% of the sample, which has 200,000 or so clones, roughly 88% seen once. This receptor was identified in a man aged 50-59 years with COVID-19, enrolled during active disease. Sequenced sample: peripheral blood. The chain employs TRBV7-2 and TRBJ2-3; D is possibly TRBD2 (6 bases). The CDR3 coding sequence is TGTGCCAGCAGCTTACAAGGTGCGGGGCTAGATACGCAGTATTTT. It is translated as CASSLQGAGLDTQYF.